This T cell receptor (beta chain) was captured by sequencing in a study of shared clonotypes between healthy human individuals. Profiled with immunoSEQ multiplex PCR; TCRdb holds only in-frame clones, not every one. The sample lists millions of clones; around 94% were seen once. The CDR3 has 15 residues. Trimming shortened V by 5 bases and J by 6 bases, and 17 bases separated the two germline ends. Germline CDR1 MNHNS, CDR2 SASEGT. The receptor was derived from a man between 18 and 35 years old in good health. Sequenced sample: naive CD4+ T cells sorted from blood. Specified subset: CD45RA+ positively selected. The V and J genes are TRBV6-1 and TRBJ2-1; possibly TRBD1 for D (6 bases). In nucleotides, the CDR3 is TGTGCCAGCAGTCCACAGGGTTCTGGAGGCAATGAGCAGTTCTTC. Its translation: CASSPQGSGGNEQFF.